This T cell receptor beta chain was sequenced during a study of blood T cell repertoires in COVID-19. Study at large: Acute and convalescent COVID-19 specimens originated in the United States, Italy and Spain. PBMCs, B-cell-depleted T cells, or T cells provided the cDNA or gDNA that made up the material.

Original analysis: Quantification of nucleated cells was approximated via reference gene primer amplification. Clones were sequenced by immunoSEQ multiplex PCR, and TCRdb holds only the in-frame ones, with some missing. V and J calls and clone size are as listed in that table; D and trimming were resolved from the DNA. There are 300,000 or so clones in the sample; around 87% occur only once, and 1% lies in the top ten. The CDR3 is 12 amino acids. The germline V gene has CDR1 GTSNPN and CDR2 SVGIG (reference sequence). V shed 2 bases and J shed 10 bases, with 9 bases lying between them. The clonotype comes from a man aged 45 to 65 with active or convalescent COVID-19. The chain is built from TRBV30 and TRBJ1-6; D is unresolved. Sequencing was done on a sample of peripheral blood. This CDR3 reads CAWSPTGSPLHF. CDR3 nucleotide sequence: TGTGCCTGGAGTCCGACGGGGTCACCCCTCCACTTT.